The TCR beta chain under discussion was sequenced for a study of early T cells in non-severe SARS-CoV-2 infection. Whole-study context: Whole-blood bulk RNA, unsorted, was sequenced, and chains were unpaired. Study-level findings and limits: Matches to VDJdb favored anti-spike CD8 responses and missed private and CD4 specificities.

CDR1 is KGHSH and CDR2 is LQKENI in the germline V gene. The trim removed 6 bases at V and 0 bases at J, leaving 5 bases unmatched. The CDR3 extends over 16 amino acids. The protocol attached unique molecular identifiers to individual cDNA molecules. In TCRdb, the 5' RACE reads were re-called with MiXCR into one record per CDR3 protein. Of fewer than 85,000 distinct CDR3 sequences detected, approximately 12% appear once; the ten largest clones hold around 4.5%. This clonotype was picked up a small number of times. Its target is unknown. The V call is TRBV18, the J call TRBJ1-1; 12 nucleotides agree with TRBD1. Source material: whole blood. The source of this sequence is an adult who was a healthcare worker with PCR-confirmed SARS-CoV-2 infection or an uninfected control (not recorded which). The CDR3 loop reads CASSRDRGPMNTEAFF. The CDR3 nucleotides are TGTGCCAGCTCGCGGGACAGGGGGCCCATGAACACTGAAGCTTTCTTT.